The source of this TCR beta chain is a study of blood T cells in healthy people across ages. This clonotype showed up just a few times. Primed by a sample-barcoded 5' primer and a J-beta primer mix, a second PCR proceeded for roughly 7 to 11 cycles. TCRdb re-derived calls from the 5' RACE reads in MiXCR, one entry per CDR3 protein. The repertoire includes more than 800,000 distinct CDR3 sequences, about 28% of them detected once, and roughly a sixth sits in the top ten. Trimming removed 1 base at V and 4 bases at J, with 10 bases between. CDR1 KGHSH and CDR2 LQKENI come from the germline V gene. The CDR3 sequence is 14 residues long.

The sequencing sample was made of blood. The receptor comes from a woman of 80 years or more in good health. V is TRBV18 and J is TRBJ1-2; the D gene is possibly TRBD1 (5 bases). In DNA, the CDR3 is TGTGCCAGCTCACCACTCGACAGTCCCTATGGCTACACCTTC. Protein product: CASSPLDSPYGYTF.